These 18 T cell receptor beta chains came from one sample sequenced in a study of control samples from healthy donors and cancer patients. Profiled with immunoSEQ multiplex PCR; TCRdb holds only in-frame clones, not every one. The sample includes 150,000 to 200,000 clones, 90% to 95% of them seen just once. Sequenced: blood. The receptors here all came from a woman in her 30s in good health.

This chain connects TRBV27 to TRBJ2-3; TRBD2 matches 7 bases. Per germline, CDR1 MNHEY and CDR2 SMNVEV (reference sequence). The length of the CDR3 is 15 residues. V lost 6 bases to trimming and J lost 0 bases; unmatched junction nucleotides: 6. The CDR3 DNA sequence: TGTGCCAGCAGGACTAGCACAACTAGCACAGATACGCAGTATTTT. It codes for CASRTSTTSTDTQYF.

J is TRBJ2-3 and V is TRBV23-1; 7 nucleotides align to TRBD2. TRBV23-1 is assigned to the ORF class and has an uncertain function. The ends lost 0 bases at V and 0 bases at J; junction bases unmatched: 3. This CDR3 spans 16 amino acids. CDR3 region: CASSQSARESTDTQYF. Written as DNA, the CDR3 is TGCGCCAGCAGTCAATCGGCGCGGGAGAGCACAGATACGCAGTATTTT.

The chain has TRBV6-1 and TRBJ2-3, with a tentative D call TRBD2 (6 bases). V lost 3 bases to trimming and J lost 0 bases, with 7 bases between them. CDR1 is MNHNS and CDR2 is SASEGT in the germline V gene. The CDR3 runs 14 residues. CDR3 DNA sequence: TGTGCCAGCAGTGAGGGGACTAGCACAGATACGCAGTATTTT. Its translation is CASSEGTSTDTQYF.

This clone was picked up one time. The chain employs TRBV25-1 and TRBJ2-5, with no clear D. Trimming took 6 bases from V and 0 from J, leaving 5 bases between them. The CDR3 totals 12 residues. Per germline, CDR1 MGHDK and CDR2 SYGVNS. CDR3 bases: TGTGCCAGCAGGGAGTACCAAGAGACCCAGTACTTC. As protein: CASREYQETQYF.

The rearrangement links TRBV12-5 to TRBJ1-5, with TRBD1 identical over 8 bases. Germline V gives CDR1 LGHNT, CDR2 FRNRAP. CDR3 length: 14 residues. V was clipped by 4 bases and J by 5 bases; unmatched bases: 4. CDR3 in DNA: TGTGCTAGTGGTTCGGACAGGGCATATCAGCCCCAGCATTTT. It yields the protein CASGSDRAYQPQHF.

This clone was picked up one time. The chain employs TRBV29-1 and TRBJ2-1; tentative D call: TRBD2 (6 bases). Deletions cut 0 bases from V and 0 bases from J, with 9 bases between. This CDR3 has 15 amino acids. CDR1 and CDR2 from the germline V gene are SQVTM and ANQGSEA. The CDR3 sequence is CSVEDLASSYNEQFF. The CDR3 DNA reads as TGCAGCGTTGAAGATCTAGCGAGCTCCTACAATGAGCAGTTCTTC.

The V call is TRBV6-5, the J call TRBJ2-1; 12 nucleotides line up with TRBD2. The CDR3 totals 15 residues. Per germline, CDR1 MNHEY and CDR2 SVGAGI. J lost 5 bases, V lost 5 bases, and 4 bases had no gene match. The CDR3 nucleotides are TGTGCCAGCAGTACCCTAGCGGGAGGGCACAATGAGCAGTTCTTC. This translates into CASSTLAGGHNEQFF.

The V call is TRBV12-3 or TRBV12-4, the J call TRBJ2-1, with D tentatively TRBD2 (6 bases). Deletions cut 7 bases from V and 3 bases from J, with 10 bases between. The CDR3 loop spans 13 amino acids. CDR3 nucleotides: TGTGCCAGCACCCCGGACTACTACAATGAGCAGTTCTTC. Protein: CASTPDYYNEQFF.

This chain joins TRBV6-5 and TRBJ1-5, with TRBD1 as a possible D gene (5 bases). V gave up 8 bases and J gave up 2 bases, with 13 bases separating them. The CDR3 sequence is 14 residues long. Germline V gene lookup returns CDR1 MNHEY and CDR2 SVGAGI. For the CDR3, the DNA is TGTGCCAGCTTTTCGGGGGGGGGCAATCAGCCCCAGCATTTT. This codes for CASFSGGGNQPQHF.

V and J are TRBV27 and TRBJ1-1; D not resolved. The CDR3 loop spans 15 amino acids. V lost 2 bases and J lost 0, with 10 bases in between. Germline V gene sequence: CDR1 MNHEY, CDR2 SMNVEV (reference sequence). The DNA for the CDR3 is TGTGCCAGCAGTTTAAGGCAGGTGATGAACACTGAAGCTTTCTTT. Translation: CASSLRQVMNTEAFF.

The chain carries TRBV11-3 and TRBJ2-1, with D possibly being TRBD1 (5 bases). Trimming pared 0 bases from V and 8 bases from J, leaving 11 bases between. Germline V gene data show CDR1 as SGHNT and CDR2 as YENEEA. This CDR3 comprises 14 residues. This CDR3 is CASSLERQGYEQFF. CDR3 nucleotide sequence: TGTGCCAGCAGCTTAGAAAGGCAGGGCTATGAGCAGTTCTTC.

This chain links TRBV30 with TRBJ1-5; 7 bases align to TRBD1. V dropped 3 bases and J dropped 7; count of bases not matched to a gene: 3. The CDR3 consists of 12 residues. CDR1 GTSNPN and CDR2 SVGIG come from the germline V gene (reference sequence). This CDR3 is CAWSRGWQPQHF. DNA of the CDR3: TGTGCCTGGAGCAGGGGGTGGCAGCCCCAGCATTTT.

This chain uses TRBV25-1 with TRBJ1-1; 7 bases match TRBD1. Germline V gives CDR1 MGHDK, CDR2 SYGVNS. This CDR3 has 14 amino acids. The V segment lost 1 base and the J segment 3 bases; nucleotides outside the gene matches: 2. The CDR3 protein is CASSESTGDTEAFF. The CDR3 nucleotides read TGTGCCAGCAGTGAATCCACAGGGGACACTGAAGCTTTCTTT. Supplemented by reference TRBV25-1 and TRBJ1-1, the full variable domain reads EADIYQTPRYLVIGTGKKITLECSQTMGHDKMYWYQQDPGMELHLIHYSYGVNSTEKGDLSSESTVSRIRTEHFPLTLESARPSHTSQYLCASSESTGDTEAFFGQGTRLTVV.

The chain uses TRBV19 and TRBJ2-2; 12 nucleotides agree with TRBD1. There are 16 residues in the CDR3. Losses at the gene ends were 3 bases for V and 4 bases for J; bases not matched to a gene: 3. In germline, CDR1 is LNHDA, CDR2 SQIVND (reference sequence). The CDR3: CASSMGQGAGTGELFF. In nucleotides, the CDR3 is TGTGCCAGTAGTATGGGACAGGGGGCGGGCACCGGGGAGCTGTTTTTT.

This rearrangement joins TRBV3-1 (or the pseudogene TRBV3-2) to TRBJ1-2; D unresolved. Germline V gives CDR1 LGHDT, CDR2 YNNKEL (reference sequence). The CDR3 runs 13 residues. V dropped 2 bases and J dropped 4 bases, with 8 bases sitting between them. The CDR3 sequence: CASSQSEGYGYTF. The CDR3 nucleotides are TGTGCCAGCAGCCAATCGGAGGGCTATGGCTACACCTTC.

V usage is TRBV18 and J usage is TRBJ2-1; 9 bases align to TRBD1. J lost 7 bases, V lost 2 bases, and 6 bases had no gene match. This CDR3 has 15 amino acids. Germline CDR1 and CDR2: KGHSH and LQKENI. CDR3 amino acids: CASSPTGTGWNEQFF. The CDR3 DNA reads as TGTGCCAGCTCACCAACCGGGACAGGGTGGAATGAGCAGTTCTTC.

The rearrangement joins TRBV7-3 to TRBJ1-1; TRBD1 agrees at 8 bases. Per the germline V gene, CDR1 is SGHTA and CDR2 is FQGTGA. Trimming took 4 bases from V and 4 from J; bases not matched to a gene: 5. The CDR3 consists of 14 residues. CDR3: CASSSDRGATEAFF. The CDR3 DNA sequence: TGTGCCAGCAGCTCCGACAGGGGCGCCACTGAAGCTTTCTTT.

The chain joins TRBV28 to TRBJ1-3; TRBD1 aligns across 10 bases. Germline V lookup: CDR1 MDHEN, CDR2 SYDVKM. Trimming removed 4 bases from V and 1 base from J; junction bases left unmatched: 7. The CDR3 spans 17 residues. CDR3 coding DNA: TGTGCCAGCAGTTCTCACGGGACAGGGGTATCTGGAAACACCATATATTTT. This codes for CASSSHGTGVSGNTIYF.